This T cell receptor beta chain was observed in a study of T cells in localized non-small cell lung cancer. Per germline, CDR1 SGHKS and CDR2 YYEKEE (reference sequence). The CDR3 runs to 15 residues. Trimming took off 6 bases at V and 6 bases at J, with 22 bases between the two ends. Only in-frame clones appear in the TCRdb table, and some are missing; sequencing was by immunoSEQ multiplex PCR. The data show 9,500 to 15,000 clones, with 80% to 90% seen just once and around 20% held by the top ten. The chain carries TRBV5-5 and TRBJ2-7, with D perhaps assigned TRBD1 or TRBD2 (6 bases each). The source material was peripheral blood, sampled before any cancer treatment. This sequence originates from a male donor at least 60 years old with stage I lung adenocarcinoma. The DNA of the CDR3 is TGTGCCAGCACCTGGGGGGCAGCCCCGGGGTCCGAGCAGTACTTC. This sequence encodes CASTWGAAPGSEQYF.